What follows are 21 T cell receptor beta chains derived from one specimen sequenced in a study of control samples from healthy donors and cancer patients. The method was immunoSEQ multiplex PCR; TCRdb's version includes in-frame clones alone and lacks a portion of them. Reported are about 190,000 clones; the ten largest clones contain around 2%. Specimen: blood. These receptors all come from a woman in her 30s in good health.

The J gene is TRBJ2-2, the V gene TRBV7-9; unclear D gene. Germline CDR1 reads SEHNR; CDR2 reads FQNEAQ (reference sequence). Trimming removed 7 bases at V and 0 bases at J, with 9 bases between. The CDR3 runs to 14 residues. Here the CDR3 DNA reads TGTGCCAGCATTGGGTGGACGAACACCGGGGAGCTGTTTTTT. This codes for CASIGWTNTGELFF.

Comments on this clone: Other nucleotide sequences from this sample produce the same CDR3. V usage is TRBV4-1 and J usage is TRBJ1-1; TRBD1 aligns across 8 bases. The V and J ends lost 4 bases and 5 bases, in that order; junction bases with no gene match: 6. There are 14 residues in the CDR3. Germline lookup yields CDR1 MGHRA and CDR2 YSYEKL. In DNA, the CDR3 is TGCGCCAGCAGCCCGAGACAGGGGAGAACTGAAGCTTTCTTT. Translation gives CASSPRQGRTEAFF.

This CDR3 reads CASSFGGSGYTF. CDR3 in DNA: TGTGCCAGCAGCTTCGGGGGAAGTGGCTACACCTTC. The rearrangement links TRBV7-9 to TRBJ1-2, with D perhaps TRBD1 (5 bases). From germline, CDR1 is SEHNR and CDR2 FQNEAQ (reference sequence). Trimming shortened V by 3 bases and J by 7 bases, and 9 bases separated the two germline ends. The CDR3 is made up of 12 amino acids.

V gene TRBV28 combines with J gene TRBJ1-1; the match to TRBD1 covers 7 bases. The CDR3 is made up of 15 amino acids. J gave up 6 bases and V 3 bases, and 10 bases lay outside the gene matches. From germline, CDR1 is MDHEN and CDR2 SYDVKM. The CDR3 region has the DNA TGTGCCAGCAGTTTCAGGCCAGGGGGACGTGCTGAAGCTTTCTTT. Translated, it gives CASSFRPGGRAEAFF.

The chain couples TRBV27 to TRBJ2-1, with TRBD1 identical over 7 bases. The CDR3 extends over 13 amino acids. Germline CDR1 MNHEY, CDR2 SMNVEV (reference sequence). The ends lost 6 bases at V and 7 bases at J; junction bases unmatched: 6. Here the CDR3 reads CASRRQGWNEQFF. Written as DNA, the CDR3 is TGTGCCAGCAGACGACAGGGTTGGAATGAGCAGTTCTTC.

This chain's CDR3 is CSASHRSYEQYF. Here the CDR3 DNA reads TGCAGTGCTAGTCACAGATCCTACGAGCAGTACTTC. The rearrangement links TRBV20-1 to TRBJ2-7; D not resolved. Germline V lookup: CDR1 DFQATT, CDR2 SNEGSKA (reference sequence). V was trimmed by 3 bases and J by 1 base, leaving 7 bases between them. The CDR3 is made up of 12 amino acids.

This chain uses TRBV3-1 (or the pseudogene TRBV3-2) with TRBJ2-3; TRBD1 matches at 7 bases. Germline loops: CDR1 LGHDT, CDR2 YNNKEL (reference sequence). This CDR3 is built from 17 residues. V lost 4 bases, J lost 2 bases, and 12 bases stayed unmatched. CDR3 in amino acids: CASSPGGPGQHTDTQYF. In DNA form, the CDR3 reads TGTGCCAGCAGCCCTGGGGGACCGGGACAGCACACAGATACGCAGTATTTT.

J is TRBJ1-3 and V is TRBV19, with D unresolved. There are 18 residues in the CDR3. Trimming pared 1 base from V and 0 bases from J, leaving 16 bases between. Germline CDR1 and CDR2: LNHDA and SQIVND (reference sequence). CDR3 region: CASSIAWIYRSSGNTIYF. As DNA, the CDR3 is TGTGCCAGTAGTATAGCGTGGATCTACCGATCCTCTGGAAACACCATATATTTT.

The rearrangement uses TRBV28 and TRBJ1-2; possibly TRBD1 for D (6 bases). The CDR3 contains 13 residues. Deletions cut 6 bases from V and 1 base from J, with 9 bases between. Looked up from germline, CDR1 is MDHEN and CDR2 is SYDVKM. The CDR3, as DNA: TGTGCCAGCAGCGGACAGTATAACTATGGCTACACCTTC. Amino acids: CASSGQYNYGYTF.

This CDR3 is CASSLLGGAEAFF. The CDR3 DNA sequence: TGTGCCAGCAGTCTACTGGGAGGGGCTGAAGCTTTCTTT. V and J are TRBV12-3 or TRBV12-4 and TRBJ1-1, with a tentative D call TRBD1 (5 bases). The CDR3 covers 13 residues. Trimming took off 5 bases at V and 6 bases at J, with 13 bases between the two ends.

This chain uses TRBV28 with TRBJ1-2; TRBD1 matches 9 bases. V shed 4 bases, J shed 0 bases, and the junction held 3 bases outside the gene matches. Germline values: CDR1 MDHEN, CDR2 SYDVKM. The CDR3 sequence is 15 residues long. In DNA form, the CDR3 reads TGTGCCAGCAGTTCTGGACAGGGGACTAACTATGGCTACACCTTC. Its translation is CASSSGQGTNYGYTF.

J is TRBJ1-5 and V is TRBV5-5; 9 bases line up with TRBD1. There are 16 residues in the CDR3. Germline V gene sequence: CDR1 SGHKS, CDR2 YYEKEE (reference sequence). V lost 1 base, J lost 2 bases, and 4 bases stayed unmatched. This CDR3 reads CASSLRWDRGNQPQHF. The CDR3 coding sequence is TGTGCCAGCAGCTTGAGATGGGACAGGGGCAATCAGCCCCAGCATTTT.

The chain links TRBV4-3 to TRBJ2-7, with 9 bases matching TRBD2. The CDR3 spans 13 residues. From germline, CDR1 is LGHNA and CDR2 YSLEER. With 6 bases clipped from V and 3 bases from J, the junction kept 3 bases outside the gene matches. CDR3 in DNA: TGCGCCAGCAGTAGGCGGGGGGGCTACGAGCAGTACTTC. Protein product: CASSRRGGYEQYF.

The genes are TRBV25-1 and TRBJ2-7; D ambiguous. This CDR3 comprises 13 residues. CDR1 and CDR2 from the germline V gene are MGHDK and SYGVNS. Trimming stripped 0 bases from V and 3 bases from J, with 6 bases between. CDR3 amino acids: CASSEYAYYEQYF. In DNA form, the CDR3 reads TGTGCCAGCAGTGAATACGCTTACTACGAGCAGTACTTC.

This rearrangement joins TRBV10-2 to TRBJ2-5; no definite D call. Trimming removed 3 bases at V and 3 bases at J, with 5 bases between. Per the germline V gene, CDR1 is WSHSY and CDR2 is SAAADI. This CDR3 spans 12 amino acids. The DNA for the CDR3 is TGCGCCAGCAGTGACACAGAAGAGACCCAGTACTTC. Protein: CASSDTEETQYF.

The chain employs TRBV11-2 and TRBJ1-2; unclear D gene. The CDR3 is made up of 14 amino acids. V dropped 3 bases and J dropped 3 bases, with 11 bases sitting between them. CDR1 is SGHAT and CDR2 is FQNNGV in the germline V gene. CDR3 bases: TGTGCCAGCAGCTTCGGGGAAAGGGACTATGGCTACACCTTC. Translating gives CASSFGERDYGYTF.

The chain links TRBV19 to TRBJ2-2; TRBD1 or TRBD2 may be the D gene (5 bases each). The CDR3 consists of 15 residues. V gave up 6 bases and J gave up 5 bases, with 16 bases separating them. Germline lookup yields CDR1 LNHDA and CDR2 SQIVND (reference sequence). The CDR3 reads CASRGLGRRTGELFF. DNA of the CDR3: TGTGCCAGTAGAGGGTTGGGACGCCGGACCGGGGAGCTGTTTTTT.

The genes are TRBV3-1 (or the pseudogene TRBV3-2) and TRBJ2-5; no clear D gene. The CDR3 is made up of 13 amino acids. V lost 3 bases and J 3 bases, leaving 8 bases between the germline ends. Germline loops: CDR1 LGHDT, CDR2 YNNKEL (reference sequence). DNA for the CDR3: TGTGCCAGCAGCCAGATTAGAAAAGAGACCCAGTACTTC. Protein sequence: CASSQIRKETQYF.

V usage is TRBV7-2 and J usage is TRBJ1-5; 7 nucleotides align to TRBD1. CDR3 length: 15 amino acids. Unmatched junction bases numbered 5, after V lost 0 bases and J lost 6 bases. CDR1 and CDR2 (germline): SGHTA, FQGNSA. Here the CDR3 DNA reads TGTGCCAGCAGCTTAGCATTCAGGGGGGGTCAGCCCCAGCATTTT. Its protein product is CASSLAFRGGQPQHF. The complete variable domain, with remaining parts taken from reference TRBV7-2 and TRBJ1-5, reads GAGVSQSPSNKVTEKGKDVELRCDPISGHTALYWYRQSLGQGLEFLIYFQGNSAPDKSGLPSDRFSAERTGGSVSTLTIQRTQQEDSAVYLCASSLAFRGGQPQHFGDGTRLSIL.

The V gene is TRBV27, the J gene TRBJ2-5; 8 positions agree with TRBD1. Germline loops: CDR1 MNHEY, CDR2 SMNVEV (reference sequence). With V trimmed by 5 bases and J by 4 bases, 9 bases remained unmatched. The CDR3 runs to 15 residues. CDR3 region: CASSTRRQGPETQYF. CDR3 bases: TGTGCCAGCAGTACGCGTAGACAGGGGCCAGAGACCCAGTACTTC.

The chain links TRBV28 to TRBJ1-2; 9 nucleotides agree with TRBD1. This CDR3 spans 14 amino acids. Germline V lookup: CDR1 MDHEN, CDR2 SYDVKM. The V segment lost 5 bases and the J segment 10 bases; nucleotides outside the gene matches: 11. CDR3 sequence (DNA): TGTGCCAGCAGTCCTCCCGGGACAGGGTGGGACTACACCTTC. It encodes CASSPPGTGWDYTF.